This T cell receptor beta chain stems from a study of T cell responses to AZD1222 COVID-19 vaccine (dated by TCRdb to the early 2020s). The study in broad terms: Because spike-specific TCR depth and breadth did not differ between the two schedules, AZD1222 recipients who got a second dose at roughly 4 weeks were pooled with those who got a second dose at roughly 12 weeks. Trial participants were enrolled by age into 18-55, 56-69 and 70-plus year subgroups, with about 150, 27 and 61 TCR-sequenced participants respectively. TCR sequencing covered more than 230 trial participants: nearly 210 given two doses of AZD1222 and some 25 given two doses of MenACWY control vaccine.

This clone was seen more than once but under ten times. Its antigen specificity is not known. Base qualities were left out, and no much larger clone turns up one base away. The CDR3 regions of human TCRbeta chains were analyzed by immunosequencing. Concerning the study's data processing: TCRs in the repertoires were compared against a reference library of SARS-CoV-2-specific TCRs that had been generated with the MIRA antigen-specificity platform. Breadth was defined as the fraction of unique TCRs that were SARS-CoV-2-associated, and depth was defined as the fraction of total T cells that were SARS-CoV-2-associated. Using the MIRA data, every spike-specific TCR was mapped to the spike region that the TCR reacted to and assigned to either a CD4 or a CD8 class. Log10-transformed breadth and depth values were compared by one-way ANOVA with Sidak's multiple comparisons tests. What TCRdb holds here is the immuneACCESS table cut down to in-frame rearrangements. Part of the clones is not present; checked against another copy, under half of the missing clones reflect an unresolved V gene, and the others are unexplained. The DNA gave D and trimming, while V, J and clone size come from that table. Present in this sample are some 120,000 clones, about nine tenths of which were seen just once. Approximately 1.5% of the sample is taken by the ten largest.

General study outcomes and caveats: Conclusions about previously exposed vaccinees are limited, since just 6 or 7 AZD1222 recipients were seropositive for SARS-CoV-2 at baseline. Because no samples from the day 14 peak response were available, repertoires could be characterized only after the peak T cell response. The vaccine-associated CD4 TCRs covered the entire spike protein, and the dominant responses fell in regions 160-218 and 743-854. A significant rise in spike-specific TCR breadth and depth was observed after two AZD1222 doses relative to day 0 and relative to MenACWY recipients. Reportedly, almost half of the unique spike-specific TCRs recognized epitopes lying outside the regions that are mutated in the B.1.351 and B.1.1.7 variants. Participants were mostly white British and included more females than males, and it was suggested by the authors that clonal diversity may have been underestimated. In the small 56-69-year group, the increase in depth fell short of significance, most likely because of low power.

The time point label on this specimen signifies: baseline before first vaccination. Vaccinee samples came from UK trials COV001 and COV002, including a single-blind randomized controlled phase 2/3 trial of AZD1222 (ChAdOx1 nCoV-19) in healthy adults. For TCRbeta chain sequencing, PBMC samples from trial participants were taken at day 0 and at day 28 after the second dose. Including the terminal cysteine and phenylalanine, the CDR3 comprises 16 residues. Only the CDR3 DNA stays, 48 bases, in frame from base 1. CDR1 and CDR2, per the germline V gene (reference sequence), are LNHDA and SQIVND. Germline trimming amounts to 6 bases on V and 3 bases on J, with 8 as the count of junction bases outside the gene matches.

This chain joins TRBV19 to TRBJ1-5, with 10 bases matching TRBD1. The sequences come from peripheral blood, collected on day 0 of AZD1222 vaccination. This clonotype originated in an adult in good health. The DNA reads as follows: TGTGCCAGTAGCCGTGGACAGGGGGGACACAATCAGCCCCAGCATTTT. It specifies CASSRGQGGHNQPQHF.